The 5 T cell receptor beta chains reported below all come from one sample, sequenced in a study of PD-L1 blockade in urothelial cancer. Stated time point: peripheral blood 6 weeks after treatment start. Profiling relied on immunoSEQ multiplex PCR, and the TCRdb table lists in-frame clones only, not all of them. This repertoire shows 60,000 to 80,000 clones, roughly 90% found once; its top ten account for 11%. This sample comprised PBMCs, obtained around atezolizumab (anti-PD-L1) treatment. The origin of the receptors is a man in his 60s with urothelial cancer.

The chain is built from TRBV5-4 and TRBJ2-1, with D possibly TRBD2 on 6 matching bases. Germline lookup yields CDR1 SGHNT and CDR2 YYREEE (reference sequence). Trimming stripped 5 bases from V and 3 bases from J, with 12 bases between. This CDR3 spans 14 amino acids. The CDR3 DNA reads TGTGCCAGCAGGAGGGACTTGCTCTACAATGAGCAGTTCTTC. It is translated as CASRRDLLYNEQFF.

V is TRBV4-1 and J is TRBJ2-2; 10 nucleotides line up with TRBD2. CDR1 MGHRA and CDR2 YSYEKL come from the germline V gene. V lost 0 bases and J lost 7; bases outside the gene matches: 17. The length of the CDR3 is 20 residues. The CDR3 reads CASSQEMRTSGISGGGELFF. The DNA of the CDR3 is TGCGCCAGCAGCCAAGAAATGAGGACTAGCGGAATCTCTGGAGGCGGGGAGCTGTTTTTT.

This clone was seen just once. The chain combines TRBV5-4 with TRBJ2-2; 7 nucleotides align to TRBD2. V lost 2 bases to trimming and J lost 11 bases; unmatched junction nucleotides: 21. This CDR3 has 18 amino acids. CDR1 is SGHNT and CDR2 is YYREEE in the germline V gene (reference sequence). The CDR3 spells CASSFEIRASGRLGELFF. For the CDR3, the DNA is TGTGCCAGCAGCTTCGAGATACGGGCTAGCGGAAGACTCGGAGAGCTGTTTTTT.

The chain is built from TRBV9 and TRBJ2-2; D is possibly TRBD1 (6 bases). Trimming left V 0 bases short and J 2 bases short, with 11 bases between. Per the germline V gene, CDR1 is SGDLS and CDR2 is YYNGEE. The CDR3 consists of 16 residues. The CDR3 protein is CASSVGDTTNTGELFF. For the CDR3, the DNA is TGTGCCAGCAGCGTAGGGGACACTACAAACACCGGGGAGCTGTTTTTT.

The chain recombines TRBV5-4 with TRBJ2-1; no clear D. The CDR3 length is 14 residues. Trimming pared 2 bases from V and 6 bases from J, leaving 12 bases between. CDR1 SGHNT and CDR2 YYREEE come from the germline V gene (reference sequence). The chain's CDR3 is CASSLRVSFNEQFF. The CDR3 DNA is TGTGCCAGCAGCTTACGGGTCAGCTTCAATGAGCAGTTCTTC.